In this sample, the clone carrying this TCR beta chain turned up many times. One entry per CDR3 protein results from TCRdb running MiXCR on the RT-PCR reads. This sample has more than 550,000 distinct CDR3 sequences; 13% to 15% occur once, and the top ten carry roughly 3.9%. V dropped 7 bases and J dropped 8; count of bases not matched to a gene: 9. Germline CDR1 LGHNA, CDR2 YNFKEQ. The CDR3 has 13 amino acids. The clonotype comes from a female donor in good health, serving as a healthy control. What was sequenced was memory CD4+ T cells from blood. The chain employs TRBV4-2 and TRBJ1-2; 8 nucleotides align to TRBD1. The CDR3 DNA sequence: TGTGCCAGCACCTCGGACAGGGTCAGAGGCTACACCTTC. Translating gives CASTSDRVRGYTF.